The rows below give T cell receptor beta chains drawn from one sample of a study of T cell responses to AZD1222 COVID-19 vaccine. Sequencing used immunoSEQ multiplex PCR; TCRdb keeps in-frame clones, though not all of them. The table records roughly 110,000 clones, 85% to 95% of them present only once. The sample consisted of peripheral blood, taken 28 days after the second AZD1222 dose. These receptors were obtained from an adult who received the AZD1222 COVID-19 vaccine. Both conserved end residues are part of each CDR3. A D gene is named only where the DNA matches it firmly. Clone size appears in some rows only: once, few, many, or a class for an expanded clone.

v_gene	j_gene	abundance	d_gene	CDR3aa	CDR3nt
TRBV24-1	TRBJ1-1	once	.	CATSDPLFPEAFF	TGTGCCACCAGTGACCCCCTTTTTCCTGAAGCTTTCTTT
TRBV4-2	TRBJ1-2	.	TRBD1	CASSQDLRGRQGPAKGYTF	TGTGCCAGCAGCCAAGATCTGAGGGGGCGACAGGGGCCGGCTAAGGGCTACACCTTC
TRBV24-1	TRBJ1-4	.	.	CATSASGTGNEKLFF	TGTGCCACCAGTGCCTCTGGTACAGGGAATGAAAAACTGTTTTTT
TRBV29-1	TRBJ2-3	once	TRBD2	CSGQLAGEGTDTQYF	TGCAGCGGGCAACTAGCGGGGGAGGGCACAGATACGCAGTATTTT
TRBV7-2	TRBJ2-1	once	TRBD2	CASSLWTSGLAYEQFF	TGTGCCAGCAGCCTGTGGACTAGCGGGTTGGCTTATGAGCAGTTCTTC
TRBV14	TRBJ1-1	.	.	CASSQVAGGTEAFF	TGTGCCAGCAGCCAAGTGGCGGGAGGCACTGAAGCTTTCTTT
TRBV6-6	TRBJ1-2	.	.	CASTKRIYGYTF	TGTGCCAGCACCAAAAGGATCTATGGCTACACCTTC
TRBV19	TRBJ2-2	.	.	CATGEENTGELFF	TGTGCCACGGGGGAGGAGAACACCGGGGAGCTGTTTTTT
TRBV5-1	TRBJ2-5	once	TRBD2	CASRYWLAAPEETQYF	TGCGCCAGCAGATATTGGCTAGCGGCCCCTGAAGAGACCCAGTACTTC
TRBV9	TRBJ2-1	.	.	CASSPGRRAYNEQFF	TGTGCCAGCAGCCCCGGCCGGAGGGCCTACAATGAGCAGTTCTTC
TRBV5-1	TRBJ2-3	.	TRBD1	CASSLARGRGDTQYF	TGCGCCAGCAGCTTGGCCAGGGGGCGAGGAGATACGCAGTATTTT
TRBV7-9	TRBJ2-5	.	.	CASSSRSFGETQYF	TGTGCCAGCAGCTCTCGGTCTTTCGGAGAGACCCAGTACTTC
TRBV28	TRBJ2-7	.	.	CASSLSLRGRRTYEQYF	TGTGCCAGCAGCCTCTCCCTCAGGGGACGAAGGACCTACGAGCAGTACTTC